Listed below are T cell receptor beta chains from one sample, sequenced in a study of vaccination and CD4 T cells after COVID-19. TCRdb fed the PCR reads into MiXCR, producing one record per CDR3 protein. The profile shows more than 10,000 distinct CDR3 sequences, roughly half of them singletons. These receptors lack a known antigen. The sample taken for sequencing was CD4+ T cells from blood, cultured in vitro. Receptors were obtained from a human donor who had recovered from COVID-19. Each CDR3 is given with its conserved first and last residue. The order of the fields is CDR3 length, J gene, clone size, V gene, D gene, CDR3 protein, CDR3 DNA. A D gene is named only where the DNA matches it firmly. Where a row states a size, it is once, few, many or the class of an expanded clone; other rows omit it.

CDR3 length: 14
J gene: TRBJ1-1
clone size: .
V gene: TRBV7-3
D gene: .
CDR3 protein: CANSFGQKNTEAFF
CDR3 DNA: TGTGCCAACAGCTTCGGGCAGAAGAACACTGAAGCTTTCTTT

CDR3 length: 14
J gene: TRBJ1-2
clone size: .
V gene: TRBV12-3/TRBV12-4
D gene: .
CDR3 protein: CASSWGRENYGYTF
CDR3 DNA: TGTGCCAGCAGTTGGGGCAGGGAAAACTATGGCTACACCTTC

CDR3 length: 16
J gene: TRBJ1-5
clone size: .
V gene: TRBV20-1
D gene: TRBD1
CDR3 protein: CSASPRGPRSNQPQHF
CDR3 DNA: TGCAGTGCTAGCCCCAGGGGGCCTAGGAGCAATCAGCCCCAGCATTTT

CDR3 length: 16
J gene: TRBJ2-3
clone size: .
V gene: TRBV11-1
D gene: TRBD2
CDR3 protein: CASSHKLAGGADTQYF
CDR3 DNA: TGCGCCAGCAGCCACAAACTAGCGGGAGGCGCAGATACGCAGTATTTT

CDR3 length: 13
J gene: TRBJ1-1
clone size: .
V gene: TRBV10-3
D gene: .
CDR3 protein: CACRRSLGTEAFF
CDR3 DNA: TGTGCCTGTCGACGGTCCCTGGGCACTGAAGCTTTCTTT

CDR3 length: 12
J gene: TRBJ2-3
clone size: .
V gene: TRBV2
D gene: .
CDR3 protein: CASRGWGDTQYF
CDR3 DNA: TGTGCCAGCAGAGGGTGGGGGGATACGCAGTATTTT

CDR3 length: 15
J gene: TRBJ2-5
clone size: .
V gene: TRBV18
D gene: .
CDR3 protein: CASSPPSSLQETQYF
CDR3 DNA: TGTGCCAGCTCCCCACCATCCTCCCTCCAGGAGACCCAGTACTTC

CDR3 length: 16
J gene: TRBJ2-7
clone size: .
V gene: TRBV27
D gene: .
CDR3 protein: CASSQYGRQSRYEQYF
CDR3 DNA: TGTGCCAGCAGCCAATATGGCCGACAGAGCCGATACGAGCAGTACTTC

CDR3 length: 19
J gene: TRBJ2-3
clone size: .
V gene: TRBV7-8
D gene: .
CDR3 protein: CASSRMRGSVSSITDTQYF
CDR3 DNA: TGTGCCAGCAGCCGGATGCGGGGTTCCGTATCCTCAATCACAGATACGCAGTATTTT

CDR3 length: 15
J gene: TRBJ1-6
clone size: .
V gene: TRBV11-2
D gene: .
CDR3 protein: CASSATGIKSSPLHF
CDR3 DNA: TGTGCCAGCAGCGCCACAGGGATCAAGAGTTCACCCCTCCACTTT

CDR3 length: 14
J gene: TRBJ1-6
clone size: .
V gene: TRBV4-1
D gene: .
CDR3 protein: CASSQIKESSPLHF
CDR3 DNA: TGCGCCAGCAGCCAAATAAAGGAGAGTTCACCCCTCCACTTT

CDR3 length: 14
J gene: TRBJ1-5
clone size: once
V gene: TRBV12-3/TRBV12-4
D gene: .
CDR3 protein: CASSLAGVDQPQHF
CDR3 DNA: TGTGCCAGCAGCCTGGCTGGGGTGGATCAGCCCCAGCATTTT

CDR3 length: 16
J gene: TRBJ2-1
clone size: few
V gene: TRBV10-1
D gene: TRBD2
CDR3 protein: CASSAIAGGPLYEQFF
CDR3 DNA: TGCGCCAGCAGTGCGATTGCGGGAGGGCCTCTCTATGAGCAGTTCTTC

CDR3 length: 16
J gene: TRBJ2-3
clone size: .
V gene: TRBV20-1
D gene: .
CDR3 protein: CSATERLGASTDTQYF
CDR3 DNA: TGCAGTGCTACAGAGCGGCTGGGTGCTAGCACAGATACGCAGTATTTT

CDR3 length: 10
J gene: TRBJ1-2
clone size: .
V gene: TRBV29-1
D gene: .
CDR3 protein: CSVGVSSYTF
CDR3 DNA: TGCAGCGTTGGGGTCTCTAGCTACACCTTC

CDR3 length: 16
J gene: TRBJ1-1
clone size: few
V gene: TRBV6-1
D gene: .
CDR3 protein: CASVRELYGGNTEAFF
CDR3 DNA: TGTGCCAGTGTAAGGGAGCTCTATGGGGGGAACACTGAAGCTTTCTTT

CDR3 length: 11
J gene: TRBJ2-1
clone size: large
V gene: TRBV20-1
D gene: .
CDR3 protein: CSARGQREQFF
CDR3 DNA: TGCAGTGCTAGAGGACAGCGGGAGCAGTTCTTC

CDR3 length: 14
J gene: TRBJ1-4
clone size: .
V gene: TRBV4-2
D gene: .
CDR3 protein: CASSQEQSNEKLFF
CDR3 DNA: TGTGCCAGCAGCCAGGAACAGTCCAATGAAAAACTGTTTTTT

CDR3 length: 19
J gene: TRBJ2-2
clone size: .
V gene: TRBV2
D gene: TRBD2
CDR3 protein: CAIIRGGRTSGRNTGELFF
CDR3 DNA: TGTGCCATCATCCGGGGAGGGAGGACTAGCGGGAGGAACACCGGGGAGCTGTTTTTT

CDR3 length: 16
J gene: TRBJ2-1
clone size: few
V gene: TRBV4-1
D gene: TRBD2
CDR3 protein: CASSPLSGSRFNEQFF
CDR3 DNA: TGCGCCAGCAGCCCCCTCAGCGGGAGCCGATTCAATGAGCAGTTCTTC

CDR3 length: 11
J gene: TRBJ1-3
clone size: .
V gene: TRBV11-2
D gene: .
CDR3 protein: CASSQGNTIYF
CDR3 DNA: TGTGCCAGCAGCCAAGGAAACACCATATATTTT

CDR3 length: 13
J gene: TRBJ1-6
clone size: .
V gene: TRBV12-3/TRBV12-4
D gene: .
CDR3 protein: CASRVQRDSPLHF
CDR3 DNA: TGTGCCAGCAGGGTTCAAAGGGATTCACCCCTCCACTTT

CDR3 length: 16
J gene: TRBJ2-7
clone size: few
V gene: TRBV27
D gene: TRBD2
CDR3 protein: CASSPSGTSVSYEQYF
CDR3 DNA: TGTGCCAGCAGTCCCTCCGGGACTAGCGTCTCCTACGAGCAGTACTTC

CDR3 length: 16
J gene: TRBJ1-2
clone size: once
V gene: TRBV4-1
D gene: TRBD1
CDR3 protein: CASSPIGTGRNYGYTF
CDR3 DNA: TGCGCCAGCAGCCCAATCGGGACAGGCAGAAACTATGGCTACACCTTC

CDR3 length: 13
J gene: TRBJ1-3
clone size: .
V gene: TRBV10-3
D gene: .
CDR3 protein: CAITRGVGNTIYF
CDR3 DNA: TGTGCCATCACCCGGGGTGTTGGAAACACCATATATTTT

CDR3 length: 14
J gene: TRBJ1-6
clone size: few
V gene: TRBV7-9
D gene: .
CDR3 protein: CASSLGQGGSPLHF
CDR3 DNA: TGTGCCAGCAGCTTAGGGCAGGGAGGTTCACCCCTCCACTTT

CDR3 length: 17
J gene: TRBJ2-5
clone size: .
V gene: TRBV20-1
D gene: .
CDR3 protein: CSARDAKSGATQETQYF
CDR3 DNA: TGCAGTGCTAGAGATGCTAAGAGCGGAGCGACACAAGAGACCCAGTACTTC

CDR3 length: 15
J gene: TRBJ1-2
clone size: few
V gene: TRBV28
D gene: .
CDR3 protein: CASSLTRGRGYGYTF
CDR3 DNA: TGTGCCAGCAGTTTAACTCGGGGACGGGGCTATGGCTACACCTTC

CDR3 length: 17
J gene: TRBJ2-1
clone size: .
V gene: TRBV6-2/TRBV6-3
D gene: TRBD2
CDR3 protein: CASSYPIIAGWGNEQFF
CDR3 DNA: TGTGCCAGCAGTTACCCAATAATAGCGGGATGGGGCAATGAGCAGTTCTTC

CDR3 length: 14
J gene: TRBJ1-2
clone size: few
V gene: TRBV7-2
D gene: .
CDR3 protein: CASSLTDLNYGYTF
CDR3 DNA: TGTGCCAGCAGCTTAACCGATCTTAACTATGGCTACACCTTC

CDR3 length: 14
J gene: TRBJ1-1
clone size: .
V gene: TRBV5-1
D gene: .
CDR3 protein: CASSLGGGNTEAFF
CDR3 DNA: TGCGCCAGCAGCTTGGGGGGCGGGAACACTGAAGCTTTCTTT

CDR3 length: 15
J gene: TRBJ2-7
clone size: .
V gene: TRBV5-1
D gene: .
CDR3 protein: CASSLGAGDHYEQYF
CDR3 DNA: TGCGCCAGCAGCTTGGGGGCGGGTGACCACTACGAGCAGTACTTC

CDR3 length: 15
J gene: TRBJ2-1
clone size: .
V gene: TRBV7-8
D gene: .
CDR3 protein: CASSRVIGGENEQFF
CDR3 DNA: TGTGCCAGCAGCCGGGTTATAGGTGGAGAGAATGAGCAGTTCTTC

CDR3 length: 15
J gene: TRBJ1-2
clone size: .
V gene: TRBV24-1
D gene: .
CDR3 protein: CATSDPKGGDYGYTF
CDR3 DNA: TGTGCCACCAGTGACCCAAAGGGTGGGGACTATGGCTACACCTTC

CDR3 length: 14
J gene: TRBJ2-6
clone size: .
V gene: TRBV7-9
D gene: .
CDR3 protein: CASSLASGANVLTF
CDR3 DNA: TGTGCCAGCAGCTTAGCCTCTGGGGCCAACGTCCTGACTTTC

CDR3 length: 11
J gene: TRBJ2-7
clone size: .
V gene: TRBV15
D gene: .
CDR3 protein: CATSRGAEQYF
CDR3 DNA: TGTGCCACCAGCAGAGGGGCCGAGCAGTACTTC

CDR3 length: 13
J gene: TRBJ1-3
clone size: few
V gene: TRBV2
D gene: .
CDR3 protein: CASTRDRGNTIYF
CDR3 DNA: TGTGCCAGCACCCGAGACAGAGGAAACACCATATATTTT

CDR3 length: 12
J gene: TRBJ1-3
clone size: .
V gene: TRBV7-8
D gene: .
CDR3 protein: CASSFGGYTIYF
CDR3 DNA: TGTGCCAGCAGCTTCGGTGGTTACACCATATATTTT

CDR3 length: 16
J gene: TRBJ2-3
clone size: hyperexpanded
V gene: TRBV2
D gene: .
CDR3 protein: CASSGGGGWRADTQYF
CDR3 DNA: TGTGCCAGCAGTGGGGGTGGCGGATGGCGGGCAGATACGCAGTATTTT

CDR3 length: 14
J gene: TRBJ1-6
clone size: few
V gene: TRBV20-1
D gene: TRBD1
CDR3 protein: CSASPRGFDSPLHF
CDR3 DNA: TGCAGTGCTAGTCCCAGGGGGTTCGATTCACCCCTCCACTTT

CDR3 length: 15
J gene: TRBJ2-1
clone size: .
V gene: TRBV11-3
D gene: .
CDR3 protein: CASSLEWGVNNEQFF
CDR3 DNA: TGTGCCAGCAGCTTAGAATGGGGTGTTAACAATGAGCAGTTCTTC

CDR3 length: 15
J gene: TRBJ2-5
clone size: once
V gene: TRBV6-2/TRBV6-3
D gene: .
CDR3 protein: CASSSIRDAQETQYF
CDR3 DNA: TGTGCCAGCAGTTCGATTCGGGACGCACAAGAGACCCAGTACTTC

CDR3 length: 17
J gene: TRBJ1-5
clone size: few
V gene: TRBV2
D gene: .
CDR3 protein: CASSELVNSRDIRPQHF
CDR3 DNA: TGTGCCAGCAGTGAATTAGTAAACAGTCGTGACATTAGGCCCCAGCATTTT

CDR3 length: 13
J gene: TRBJ1-5
clone size: .
V gene: TRBV28
D gene: .
CDR3 protein: CASNRGGDQPQHF
CDR3 DNA: TGTGCCAGCAATAGGGGGGGGGACCAGCCCCAGCATTTT

CDR3 length: 14
J gene: TRBJ1-1
clone size: large
V gene: TRBV5-1
D gene: .
CDR3 protein: CASSLPETNTEAFF
CDR3 DNA: TGCGCCAGCAGCTTGCCCGAGACGAACACTGAAGCTTTCTTT

CDR3 length: 12
J gene: TRBJ2-7
clone size: .
V gene: TRBV7-9
D gene: .
CDR3 protein: CASSRRATEQYF
CDR3 DNA: TGTGCCAGCAGCCGGAGGGCGACCGAGCAGTACTTC

CDR3 length: 16
J gene: TRBJ2-1
clone size: once
V gene: TRBV28
D gene: TRBD2
CDR3 protein: CASSLGGTSSYNEQFF
CDR3 DNA: TGTGCCAGCAGCTTGGGGGGGACTAGCTCCTACAATGAGCAGTTCTTC

CDR3 length: 15
J gene: TRBJ2-7
clone size: .
V gene: TRBV6-1
D gene: .
CDR3 protein: CASSEEGTSPYEQYF
CDR3 DNA: TGTGCCAGCAGTGAAGAAGGGACGTCACCCTACGAGCAGTACTTC

CDR3 length: 12
J gene: TRBJ1-1
clone size: few
V gene: TRBV28
D gene: .
CDR3 protein: CASIKSNTEAFF
CDR3 DNA: TGTGCCAGCATTAAAAGTAACACTGAAGCTTTCTTT

CDR3 length: 18
J gene: TRBJ1-5
clone size: .
V gene: TRBV28
D gene: TRBD1
CDR3 protein: CASSFGFWDRGPGQPQHF
CDR3 DNA: TGTGCCAGCAGTTTCGGGTTTTGGGACAGGGGGCCGGGTCAGCCCCAGCATTTT

CDR3 length: 13
J gene: TRBJ1-1
clone size: .
V gene: TRBV20-1
D gene: .
CDR3 protein: CSHHSGMNTEAFF
CDR3 DNA: TGCAGCCACCATTCAGGGATGAACACTGAAGCTTTCTTT

CDR3 length: 16
J gene: TRBJ2-7
clone size: .
V gene: TRBV7-2
D gene: TRBD2
CDR3 protein: CASSLIGGSIPYEQYF
CDR3 DNA: TGTGCCAGCAGCTTAATAGGCGGGAGTATCCCCTACGAGCAGTACTTC

CDR3 length: 14
J gene: TRBJ2-5
clone size: .
V gene: TRBV6-1
D gene: .
CDR3 protein: CASSERHQQETQYF
CDR3 DNA: TGTGCCAGCAGTGAACGGCACCAACAAGAGACCCAGTACTTC

CDR3 length: 16
J gene: TRBJ1-1
clone size: .
V gene: TRBV5-1
D gene: TRBD1
CDR3 protein: CASSLAYRGMNTEAFF
CDR3 DNA: TGCGCCAGCAGCTTGGCCTACAGGGGTATGAACACTGAAGCTTTCTTT

CDR3 length: 15
J gene: TRBJ1-2
clone size: few
V gene: TRBV6-1
D gene: TRBD1
CDR3 protein: CASRLDRGPNYGYTF
CDR3 DNA: TGTGCCAGCAGGCTCGACAGGGGGCCCAACTATGGCTACACCTTC

CDR3 length: 13
J gene: TRBJ1-2
clone size: few
V gene: TRBV2
D gene: .
CDR3 protein: CASSDLMTSGYTF
CDR3 DNA: TGTGCCAGCAGTGATTTAATGACTTCTGGCTACACCTTC

CDR3 length: 15
J gene: TRBJ1-1
clone size: .
V gene: TRBV9
D gene: TRBD1
CDR3 protein: CASSVGQGANTEAFF
CDR3 DNA: TGTGCCAGCAGCGTAGGGCAGGGGGCGAACACTGAAGCTTTCTTT

CDR3 length: 9
J gene: TRBJ1-1
clone size: .
V gene: TRBV29-1
D gene: .
CDR3 protein: CSVDTEAFF
CDR3 DNA: TGCAGCGTGGACACTGAAGCTTTCTTT

CDR3 length: 14
J gene: TRBJ1-5
clone size: .
V gene: TRBV2
D gene: .
CDR3 protein: CASRERTGNQPQHF
CDR3 DNA: TGTGCCAGCAGAGAAAGGACAGGCAATCAGCCCCAGCATTTT

CDR3 length: 16
J gene: TRBJ1-5
clone size: .
V gene: TRBV19
D gene: .
CDR3 protein: CASSIRPLERNQPQHF
CDR3 DNA: TGTGCCAGTAGTATCCGTCCATTGGAAAGAAATCAGCCCCAGCATTTT